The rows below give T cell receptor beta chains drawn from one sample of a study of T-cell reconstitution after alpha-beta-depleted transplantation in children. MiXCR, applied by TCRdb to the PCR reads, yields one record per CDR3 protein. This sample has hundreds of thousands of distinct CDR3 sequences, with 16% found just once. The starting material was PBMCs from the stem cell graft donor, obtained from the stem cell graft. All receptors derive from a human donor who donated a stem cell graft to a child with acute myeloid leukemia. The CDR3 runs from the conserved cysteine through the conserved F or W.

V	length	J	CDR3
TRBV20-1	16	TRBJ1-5	CSASSGGAYSNQPQHF
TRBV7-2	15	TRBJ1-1	CASSLEGTGDTEAFF
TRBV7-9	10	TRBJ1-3	CASSLNTIYF
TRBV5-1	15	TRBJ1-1	CASSLGTTSNTEAFF
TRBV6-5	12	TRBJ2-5	CASSYPLGTQYF
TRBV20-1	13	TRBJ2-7	CSARTRDEREQYF
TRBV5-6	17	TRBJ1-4	CASSLGVTRRTNEKLFF
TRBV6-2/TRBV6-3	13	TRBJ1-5	CASSYDGAGAQHF
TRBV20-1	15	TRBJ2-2	CSARPVGRSTGELFF
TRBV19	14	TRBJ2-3	CASSTAGFTDTQYF
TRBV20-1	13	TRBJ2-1	CSASREQSNEQFF
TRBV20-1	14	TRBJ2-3	CSAGLAGVTDTQYF
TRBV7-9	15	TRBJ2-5	CASSLPGVGGETQYF
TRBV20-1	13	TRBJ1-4	CSARIGAHEKLFF
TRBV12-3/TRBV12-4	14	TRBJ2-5	CASSPPLASWTQYF
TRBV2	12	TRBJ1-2	CASSEEGSFGTF
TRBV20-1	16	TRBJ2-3	CSAILAGGRDTDTQYF
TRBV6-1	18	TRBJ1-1	CASSEALRGQGARTEAFF
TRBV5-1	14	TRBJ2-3	CASSAGQQVTEKYF
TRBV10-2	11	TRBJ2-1	CASSQPNEQFF
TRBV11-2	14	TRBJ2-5	CASSPDRPQETQYF
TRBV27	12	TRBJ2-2	CASQGYTGELFF
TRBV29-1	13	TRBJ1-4	CSAQDRGGEKLFF
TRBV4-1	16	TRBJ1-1	CASSQLATQGRTEAFF
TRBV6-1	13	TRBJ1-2	CASSEQGSYGYTF
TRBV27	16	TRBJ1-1	CASSPTLFQGTAEAFF
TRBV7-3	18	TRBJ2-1	CASSLRGPGGRGYNEQFF
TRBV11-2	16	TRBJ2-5	CASSPSGLALRETQYF
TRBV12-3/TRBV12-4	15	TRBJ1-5	CASSPSNRAGGPQHF
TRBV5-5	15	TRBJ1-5	CASSSWAGDNQPQHF
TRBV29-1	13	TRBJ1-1	CSVEDLNSLTAFF
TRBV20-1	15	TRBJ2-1	CSAEKYSGSYNEQFF
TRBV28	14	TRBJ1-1	CASSGLSLNTEAFF
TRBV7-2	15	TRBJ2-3	CASSLMHISTDTQYF
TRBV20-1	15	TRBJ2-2	CSARGPVGGTGELFF
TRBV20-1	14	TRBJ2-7	CSARDWTGSYEQYF
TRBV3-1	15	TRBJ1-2	CASSQPPDRFDGYTF
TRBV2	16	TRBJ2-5	CASSAGTGGKAVEIDF
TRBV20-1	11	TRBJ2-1	CSARRAPGLFF
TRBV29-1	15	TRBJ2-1	CSGNDRPKPHNEQFF
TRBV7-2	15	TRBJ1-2	CASSLGLQGTYGYTF
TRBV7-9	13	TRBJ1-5	CASSSQGGQPQHF
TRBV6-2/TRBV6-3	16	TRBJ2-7	CASSYSNRGTYDWQYF
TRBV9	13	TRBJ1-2	CASSVGTAYGYTF
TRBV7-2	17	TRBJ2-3	CASSFAGTSPSTDTQYF
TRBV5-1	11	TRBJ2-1	CASSLAQGQFF